Presented here are 15 T cell receptor beta chains from one specimen sequenced in a study of OX40 agonist ivuxolimab in advanced cancers. TCRdb's copy holds only in-frame clones and misses some; the assay was immunoSEQ multiplex PCR. The data hold some 60,000 clones, with roughly 86% observed a single time. The material sequenced was CD4+ or CD8+ T cells sorted from blood, taken in a trial of the OX40 agonist ivuxolimab. All receptors come from an adult with an advanced solid tumor such as melanoma, head and neck, liver or kidney cancer.

The V and J genes are TRBV19 and TRBJ2-6, with D unresolved. Trimming stripped 5 bases from V and 2 bases from J, with 7 bases between. Looked up from germline, CDR1 is LNHDA and CDR2 is SQIVND (reference sequence). This CDR3 spans 14 amino acids. CDR3 loop: CASSLETGANVLTF. Here the CDR3 DNA reads TGTGCCAGTAGTCTTGAGACTGGGGCCAACGTCCTGACTTTC. The full variable domain, with the rest looked up from reference TRBV19 and TRBJ2-6, is DGGITQSPKYLFRKEGQNVTLSCEQNLNHDAMYWYRQDPGQGLRLIYYSQIVNDFQKGDIAEGYSVSREKKESFPLTVTSAQKNPTAFYLCASSLETGANVLTFGAGSRLTVL.

The chain is built from TRBV5-4 and TRBJ2-7, with 10 bases identical to TRBD1. CDR3 length: 14 amino acids. Germline V lookup: CDR1 SGHNT, CDR2 YYREEE (reference sequence). After removal of 4 bases from V and 4 bases from J, the junction contained 5 bases not matched to a gene. The CDR3 bases are TGTGCCAGCAGCCTCGGGGGACAGGGGTACGAGCAGTACTTC. It encodes CASSLGGQGYEQYF.

The V gene is TRBV7-3, the J gene TRBJ2-7; D possibly matches TRBD1 or TRBD2 (5 bases each). Germline V gene sequence: CDR1 SGHTA, CDR2 FQGTGA. The CDR3 consists of 16 residues. Trimming removed 2 bases at V and 2 bases at J, with 16 bases between. CDR3 DNA sequence: TGTGCCAGCAGCTTATGGAACCGGGACGCTGCCTACGAGCAGTACTTC. This sequence encodes CASSLWNRDAAYEQYF.

V and J are TRBV19 and TRBJ2-5; the match to TRBD1 covers 12 bases. The tail of the sequence fits TRBJ2-7 better, so the J call may be wrong. Looked up from germline, CDR1 is LNHDA and CDR2 is SQIVND (reference sequence). The CDR3 is 14 amino acids. Here the CDR3 reads CASSGTGGFGEQYF. CDR3 bases: TGTGCCAGTTCGGGGACAGGGGGCTTTGGCGAGCAGTACTTC.

This clone was recorded only once. The chain links TRBV20-1 to TRBJ2-1; D gene uncertain. The germline V gene has CDR1 DFQATT and CDR2 SNEGSKA (reference sequence). Trimming shortened V by 7 bases and J by 5 bases, and 6 bases separated the two germline ends. The CDR3 loop spans 10 amino acids. CDR3 sequence: CSGSDNEQFF. In DNA, the CDR3 is TGCAGTGGATCCGACAATGAGCAGTTCTTC.

The chain has TRBV7-2 and TRBJ2-5; D remains ambiguous. V gave up 4 bases and J gave up 1 base, with 4 bases separating them. The CDR3 is made up of 12 amino acids. Germline V lookup: CDR1 SGHTA, CDR2 FQGNSA. CDR3 amino acids: CASSYFQETQYF. CDR3 nucleotides: TGTGCCAGCAGCTACTTCCAAGAGACCCAGTACTTC.

This chain links TRBV6-4 with TRBJ2-4; 12 nucleotides agree with TRBD2. This CDR3 has 15 amino acids. V shed 5 bases, J shed 9 bases, and the junction held 8 bases outside the gene matches. Germline V CDR1 and CDR2: MRHNA, SNTAGT. In nucleotides, the CDR3 is TGTGCCAGCAGTCAACTAGCGGGGGGCCATGGCATTCAGTACTTC. Translating gives CASSQLAGGHGIQYF.

This chain uses TRBV5-1 with TRBJ1-3, with unresolved D. Germline values: CDR1 SGHRS, CDR2 YFSETQ. The CDR3 has 15 amino acids. The V and J ends lost 4 bases and 0 bases respectively, with 11 bases between them. CDR3 bases: TGCGCCAGCAGCCCCGGACCGAACTCTGGAAACACCATATATTTT. This encodes CASSPGPNSGNTIYF.

The count of this clone is one. The genes are TRBV4-2 and TRBJ2-7, with D possibly TRBD2 on 7 matching bases. V dropped 0 bases and J dropped 4 bases, with 16 bases sitting between them. CDR3 length equals 16 residues. Germline values: CDR1 LGHNA, CDR2 YNFKEQ. The CDR3 protein is CASSQDLSGGEYEQYF. DNA for the CDR3: TGTGCCAGCAGCCAAGACCTATCGGGGGGCGAGTACGAGCAGTACTTC.

The chain couples TRBV6-1 to TRBJ1-1, with TRBD1 as a possible D gene (6 bases). V lost 5 bases and J 0 bases, leaving 13 bases between the germline ends. This CDR3 region has 15 residues. Germline V gives CDR1 MNHNS, CDR2 SASEGT. The CDR3 region has the DNA TGTGCCAGCAGTAGACAGGATTGGATGAACACTGAAGCTTTCTTT. Translated, it gives CASSRQDWMNTEAFF.

The chain employs TRBV11-1 and TRBJ1-2, with D possibly being TRBD1 (5 bases). Looked up from germline, CDR1 is SGHAT and CDR2 is FQDESV (reference sequence). The CDR3 has 12 residues. V lost 4 bases, J lost 6 bases, and 9 bases lay in between. CDR3 residues: CASSSRGDGYTF. The DNA of the CDR3 is TGTGCCAGCAGCTCCCGGGGCGATGGCTACACCTTC.

The V and J genes are TRBV4-3 and TRBJ1-1; no reliable D call. Between the trimmed V and J ends, which lost 0 bases and 5 bases, there was a span of 10 bases. Germline V lookup: CDR1 LGHNA, CDR2 YSLEER. The CDR3 extends over 14 amino acids. CDR3 DNA sequence: TGCGCCAGCAGCCAAGATGGAGGCGGGACTGAAGCTTTCTTT. Amino acids: CASSQDGGGTEAFF.

This clone was seen a handful of times. The chain joins TRBV19 to TRBJ1-2; D gene unclear. V shed 7 bases and J shed 0 bases, with 18 bases lying between them. Germline CDR1 and CDR2: LNHDA and SQIVND (reference sequence). The CDR3 contains 16 residues. The CDR3 sequence is CASTGSYGFTNYGYTF. Here the CDR3 DNA reads TGTGCCAGTACGGGTTCTTACGGCTTTACTAACTATGGCTACACCTTC.

The V and J genes are TRBV6-4 and TRBJ1-2, with TRBD1 matching 9 bases. With V trimmed by 3 bases and J by 10 bases, 9 bases remained unmatched. The CDR3 is made up of 14 amino acids. Germline CDR1 reads MRHNA; CDR2 reads SNTAGT. CDR3 nucleotides: TGTGCCAGCAGTGAGGAGGGACAGGGTATTTCCTACACCTTC. Translating gives CASSEEGQGISYTF.

This sequence joins TRBV4-2 and TRBJ1-2, with D tentatively TRBD1 (6 bases). The V and J ends lost 0 bases and 5 bases respectively, with 13 bases between them. Germline V CDR1 and CDR2: LGHNA, YNFKEQ. The CDR3 spans 15 residues. CDR3 amino acids: CASSQEWQGTYGYTF. For the CDR3, the DNA is TGTGCCAGCAGCCAAGAGTGGCAGGGGACTTATGGCTACACCTTC.